What follows is one TCR beta chain and its context. Its antigen is not identified. This table comes from immunoSEQ multiplex PCR, and its TCRdb copy is limited to in-frame clones, with some not included. Of about 100,000 clones listed, around nine tenths are singletons. This entry comes from a study of T cell responses to AZD1222 COVID-19 vaccine. Study results and caveats: Dominant CD4 TCR responses targeted spike regions 160-218 and 743-854. The donors showed a predominance of white British ancestry and of females, with possible underestimation of clonal diversity.

This CDR3 contains 16 residues. Unmatched junction bases numbered 3, after V lost 0 bases and J lost 6 bases. CDR1 SGHTA and CDR2 FQGNSA come from the germline V gene. The V and J genes are TRBV7-2 and TRBJ2-1, with 12 bases lining up with TRBD2. The source is an adult who received the AZD1222 COVID-19 vaccine. The starting material was peripheral blood, obtained 28 days after the second AZD1222 dose. The CDR3 reads CASSLAELAGGNEQFF. The CDR3 DNA sequence: TGTGCCAGCAGCTTAGCGGAACTAGCGGGAGGCAATGAGCAGTTCTTC.